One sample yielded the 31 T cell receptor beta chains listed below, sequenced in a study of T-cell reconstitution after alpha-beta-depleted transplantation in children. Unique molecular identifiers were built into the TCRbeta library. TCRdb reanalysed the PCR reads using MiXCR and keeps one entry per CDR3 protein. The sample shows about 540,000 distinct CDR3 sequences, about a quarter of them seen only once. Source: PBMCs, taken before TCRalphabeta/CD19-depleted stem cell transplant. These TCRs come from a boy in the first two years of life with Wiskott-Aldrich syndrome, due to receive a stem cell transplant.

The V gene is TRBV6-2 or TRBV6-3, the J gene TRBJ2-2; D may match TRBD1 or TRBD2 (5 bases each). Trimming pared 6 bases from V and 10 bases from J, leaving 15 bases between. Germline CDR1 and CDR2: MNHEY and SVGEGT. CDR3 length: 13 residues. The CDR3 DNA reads TGTGCCAGCAGATCCATTGGGGGTGTGGAGCTGTTTTTT. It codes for CASRSIGGVELFF.

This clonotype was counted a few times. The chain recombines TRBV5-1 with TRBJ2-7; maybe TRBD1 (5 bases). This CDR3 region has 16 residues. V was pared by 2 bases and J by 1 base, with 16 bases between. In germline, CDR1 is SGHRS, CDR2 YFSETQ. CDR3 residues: CASSFKQPGASYEQYF. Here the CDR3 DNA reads TGCGCCAGCAGCTTTAAACAACCTGGGGCTTCCTACGAGCAGTACTTC.

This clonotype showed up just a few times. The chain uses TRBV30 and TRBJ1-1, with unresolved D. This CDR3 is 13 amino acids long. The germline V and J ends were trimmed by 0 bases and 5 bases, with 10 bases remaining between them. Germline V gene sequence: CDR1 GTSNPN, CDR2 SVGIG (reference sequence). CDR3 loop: CAWSVSFRTEAFF. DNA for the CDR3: TGTGCCTGGAGTGTTAGTTTTAGGACTGAAGCTTTCTTT.

In DNA form, the CDR3 reads TGTGCCACCAGCAGAAAAGAGGCAGGGCCTAGCAATGAGCAGTTCTTC. Its protein is CATSRKEAGPSNEQFF. The chain joins TRBV15 to TRBJ2-1, with a weak D call TRBD1 (5 bases). V shed 2 bases and J shed 6 bases, with 17 bases lying between them. From germline, CDR1 is LNHNV and CDR2 YYDKDF (reference sequence). The CDR3 covers 16 residues.

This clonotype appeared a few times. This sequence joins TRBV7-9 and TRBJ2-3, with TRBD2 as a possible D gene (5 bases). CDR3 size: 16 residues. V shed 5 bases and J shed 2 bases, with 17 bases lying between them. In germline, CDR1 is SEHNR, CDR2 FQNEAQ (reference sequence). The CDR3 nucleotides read TGTGCCAGCAGCCCAGAGAAACAGCGGCTCACAGATACGCAGTATTTT. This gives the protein CASSPEKQRLTDTQYF. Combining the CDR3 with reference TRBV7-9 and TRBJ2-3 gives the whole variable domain DTGVSQNPRHKITKRGQNVTFRCDPISEHNRLYWYRQTLGQGPEFLTYFQNEAQLEKSRLLSDRFSAERPKGSFSTLEIQRTEQGDSAMYLCASSPEKQRLTDTQYFGPGTRLTVL.

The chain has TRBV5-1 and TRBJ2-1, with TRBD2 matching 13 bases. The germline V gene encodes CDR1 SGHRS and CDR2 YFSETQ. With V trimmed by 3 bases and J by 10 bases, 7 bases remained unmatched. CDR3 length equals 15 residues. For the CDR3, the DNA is TGCGCCAGCAGCTCTACTAGCGGGAGGGTAACCGAGCAGTTCTTC. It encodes CASSSTSGRVTEQFF.

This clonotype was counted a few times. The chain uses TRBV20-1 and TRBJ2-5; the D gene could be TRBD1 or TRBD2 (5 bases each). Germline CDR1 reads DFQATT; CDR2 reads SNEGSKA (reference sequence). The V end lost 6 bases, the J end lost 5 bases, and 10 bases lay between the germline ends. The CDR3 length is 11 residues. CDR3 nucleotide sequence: TGCAGTGCCCGGGGCTTTGAGACCCAGTACTTC. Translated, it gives CSARGFETQYF.

The CDR3 DNA sequence: TGTGCCAGCAGCTTATCAGTCGGTCCTTCTGGAAACACCATATATTTT. Amino acids: CASSLSVGPSGNTIYF. The chain couples TRBV11-2 to TRBJ1-3; D gene ambiguous. The V gene lost 2 bases and the J gene lost 1 base, with 12 bases spanning the gap. CDR3 length: 16 amino acids. Germline values: CDR1 SGHAT, CDR2 FQNNGV.

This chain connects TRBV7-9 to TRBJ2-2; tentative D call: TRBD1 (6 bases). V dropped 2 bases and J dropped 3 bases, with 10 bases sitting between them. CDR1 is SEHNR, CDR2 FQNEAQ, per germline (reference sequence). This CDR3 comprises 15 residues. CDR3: CASSLNAGDTGELFF. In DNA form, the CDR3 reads TGTGCCAGCAGCTTAAACGCAGGGGACACCGGGGAGCTGTTTTTT.

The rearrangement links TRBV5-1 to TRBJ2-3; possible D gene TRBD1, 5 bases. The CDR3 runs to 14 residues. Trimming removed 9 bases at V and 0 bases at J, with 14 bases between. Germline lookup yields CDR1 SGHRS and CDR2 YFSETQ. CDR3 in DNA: TGCGCCACCTCCCTAGGGGCAAGCACAGATACGCAGTATTTT. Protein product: CATSLGASTDTQYF.

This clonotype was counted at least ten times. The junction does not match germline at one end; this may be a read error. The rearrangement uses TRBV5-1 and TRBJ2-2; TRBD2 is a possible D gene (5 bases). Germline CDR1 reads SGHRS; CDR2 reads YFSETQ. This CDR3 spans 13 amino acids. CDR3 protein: CASSSSNTGELFF. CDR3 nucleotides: TGTGCCAGCTCTAGCTCGAACACCGGGGAGCTGTTTTTT. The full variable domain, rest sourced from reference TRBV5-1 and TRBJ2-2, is KAGVTQTPRYLIKTRGQQVTLSCSPISGHRSVSWYQQTPGQGLQFLFEYFSETQRNKGNFPGRFSGRQFSNSRSEMNVSTLELGDSALYLCASSSSNTGELFFGEGSRLTVL.

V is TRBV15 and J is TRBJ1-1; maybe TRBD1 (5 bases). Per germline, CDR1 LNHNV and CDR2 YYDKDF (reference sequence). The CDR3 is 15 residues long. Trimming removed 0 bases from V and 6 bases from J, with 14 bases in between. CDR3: CATSRDGQGGPEAFF. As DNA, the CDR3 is TGTGCCACCAGCAGAGACGGGCAGGGAGGTCCTGAAGCTTTCTTT.

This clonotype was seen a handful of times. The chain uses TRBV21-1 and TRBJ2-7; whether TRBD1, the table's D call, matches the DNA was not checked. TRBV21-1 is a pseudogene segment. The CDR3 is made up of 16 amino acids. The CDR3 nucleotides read TGTGCCAGCAGCAAAGTTTCGACAGGGGGCATGTGCGAGCAGTACTTC. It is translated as CASSKVSTGGMCEQYF.

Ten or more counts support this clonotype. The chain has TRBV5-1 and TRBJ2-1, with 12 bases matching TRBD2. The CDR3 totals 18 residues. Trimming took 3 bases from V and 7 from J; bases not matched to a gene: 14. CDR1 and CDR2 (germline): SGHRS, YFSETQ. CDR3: CASSSYEPGLAGTNEQFF. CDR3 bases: TGCGCCAGCAGCTCCTACGAACCGGGACTAGCGGGTACTAATGAGCAGTTCTTC.

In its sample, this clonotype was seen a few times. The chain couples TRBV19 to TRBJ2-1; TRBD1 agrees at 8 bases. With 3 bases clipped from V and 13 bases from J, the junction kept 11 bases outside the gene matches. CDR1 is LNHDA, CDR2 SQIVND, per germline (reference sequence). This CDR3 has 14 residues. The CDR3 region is CASSILNQGARQFF. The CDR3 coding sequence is TGTGCCAGTAGTATCCTAAACCAGGGGGCGCGTCAGTTCTTC.

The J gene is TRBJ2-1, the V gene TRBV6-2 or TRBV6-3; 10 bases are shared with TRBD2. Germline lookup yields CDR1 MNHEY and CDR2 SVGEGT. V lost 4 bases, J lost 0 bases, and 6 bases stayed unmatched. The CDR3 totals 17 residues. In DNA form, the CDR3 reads TGTGCCAGCAGTTTGCTAGCGGGAGCACGCTCCTACAATGAGCAGTTCTTC. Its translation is CASSLLAGARSYNEQFF.

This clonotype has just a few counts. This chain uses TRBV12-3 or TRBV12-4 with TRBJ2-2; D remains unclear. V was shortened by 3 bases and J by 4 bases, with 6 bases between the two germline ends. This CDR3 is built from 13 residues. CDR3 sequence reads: CASSLRRTGELFF. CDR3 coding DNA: TGTGCCAGCAGTTTGCGGCGCACCGGGGAGCTGTTTTTT.

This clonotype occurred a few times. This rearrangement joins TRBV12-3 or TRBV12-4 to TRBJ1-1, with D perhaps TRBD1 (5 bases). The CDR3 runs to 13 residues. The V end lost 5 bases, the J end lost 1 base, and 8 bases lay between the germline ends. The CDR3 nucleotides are TGTGCCAGCAGTACCGGGGGGAACACTGAAGCTTTCTTT. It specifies CASSTGGNTEAFF.

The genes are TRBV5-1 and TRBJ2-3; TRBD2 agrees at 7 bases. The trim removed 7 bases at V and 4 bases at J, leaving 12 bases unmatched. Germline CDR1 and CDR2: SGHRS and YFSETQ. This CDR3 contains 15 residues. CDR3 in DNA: TGCGCCAGCTCGGCCCGTTTAGCGGGTTCAGATACGCAGTATTTT. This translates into CASSARLAGSDTQYF.

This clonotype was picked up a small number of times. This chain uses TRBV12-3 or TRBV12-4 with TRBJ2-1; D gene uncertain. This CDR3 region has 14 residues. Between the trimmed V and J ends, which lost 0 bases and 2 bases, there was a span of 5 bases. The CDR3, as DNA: TGTGCCAGCAGTTTAGCGCTACCCTACAATGAGCAGTTCTTC. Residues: CASSLALPYNEQFF.

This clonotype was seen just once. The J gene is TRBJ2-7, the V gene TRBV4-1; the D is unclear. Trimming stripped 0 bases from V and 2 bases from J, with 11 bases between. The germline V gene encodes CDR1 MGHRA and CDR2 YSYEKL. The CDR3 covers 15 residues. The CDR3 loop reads CASSQDSPRPYEQYF. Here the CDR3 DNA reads TGCGCCAGCAGCCAAGATTCCCCAAGACCCTACGAGCAGTACTTC.

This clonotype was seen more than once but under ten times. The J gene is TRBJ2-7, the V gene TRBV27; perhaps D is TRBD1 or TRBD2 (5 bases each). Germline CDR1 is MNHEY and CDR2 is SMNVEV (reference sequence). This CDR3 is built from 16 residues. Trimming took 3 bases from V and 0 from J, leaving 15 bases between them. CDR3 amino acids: CASSFVQGALSYEQYF. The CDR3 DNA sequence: TGTGCCAGCAGTTTCGTCCAGGGAGCTCTCTCCTACGAGCAGTACTTC.

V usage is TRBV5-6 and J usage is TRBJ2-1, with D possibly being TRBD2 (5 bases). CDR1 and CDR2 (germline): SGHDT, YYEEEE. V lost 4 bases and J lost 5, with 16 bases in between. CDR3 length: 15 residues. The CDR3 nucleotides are TGTGCCAGCAGCCCCGGAGGACTCCAGAACAATGAGCAGTTCTTC. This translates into CASSPGGLQNNEQFF.

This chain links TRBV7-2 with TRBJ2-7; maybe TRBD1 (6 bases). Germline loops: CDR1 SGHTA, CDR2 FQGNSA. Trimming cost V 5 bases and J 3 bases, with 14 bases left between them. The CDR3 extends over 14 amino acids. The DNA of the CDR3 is TGTGCCAGCAGCCCTATACTGACAGGCTACGAGCAGTACTTC. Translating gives CASSPILTGYEQYF.

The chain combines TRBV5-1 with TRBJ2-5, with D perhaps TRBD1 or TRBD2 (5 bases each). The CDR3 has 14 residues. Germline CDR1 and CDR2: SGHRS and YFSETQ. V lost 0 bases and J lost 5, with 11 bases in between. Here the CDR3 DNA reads TGCGCCAGCAGCTTGGAAGAGGGGAAGGAGACCCAGTACTTC. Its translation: CASSLEEGKETQYF.

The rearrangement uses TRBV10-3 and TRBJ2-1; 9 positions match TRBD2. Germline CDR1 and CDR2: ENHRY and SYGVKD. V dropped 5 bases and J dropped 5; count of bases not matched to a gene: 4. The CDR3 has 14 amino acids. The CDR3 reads CAISPTSGDNEQFF. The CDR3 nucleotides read TGTGCCATCAGTCCGACTAGCGGAGACAATGAGCAGTTCTTC.

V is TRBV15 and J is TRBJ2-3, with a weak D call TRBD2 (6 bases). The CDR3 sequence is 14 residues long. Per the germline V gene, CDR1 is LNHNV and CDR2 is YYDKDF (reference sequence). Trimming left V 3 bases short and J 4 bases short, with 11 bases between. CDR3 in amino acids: CATSRDSGADTQYF. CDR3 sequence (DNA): TGTGCCACCAGCAGGGATAGCGGAGCAGATACGCAGTATTTT.

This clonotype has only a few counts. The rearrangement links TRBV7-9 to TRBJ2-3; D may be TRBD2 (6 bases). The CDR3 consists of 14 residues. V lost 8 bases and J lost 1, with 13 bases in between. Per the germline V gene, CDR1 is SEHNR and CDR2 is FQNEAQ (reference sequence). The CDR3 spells CASGVTRRTDTQYF. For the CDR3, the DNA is TGTGCCAGCGGGGTGACTAGGCGCACAGATACGCAGTATTTT.

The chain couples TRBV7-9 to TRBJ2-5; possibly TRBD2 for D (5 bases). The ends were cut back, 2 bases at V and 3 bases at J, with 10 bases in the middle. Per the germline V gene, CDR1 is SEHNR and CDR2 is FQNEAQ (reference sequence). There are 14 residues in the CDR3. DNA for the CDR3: TGTGCCAGCAGCTTAAAGGGAGTGGAAGAGACCCAGTACTTC. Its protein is CASSLKGVEETQYF.

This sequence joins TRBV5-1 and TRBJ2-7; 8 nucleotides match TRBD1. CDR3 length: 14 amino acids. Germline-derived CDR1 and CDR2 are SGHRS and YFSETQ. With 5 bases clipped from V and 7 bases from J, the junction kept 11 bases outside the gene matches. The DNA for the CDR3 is TGCGCCAGCAGTTACCAGGGGGCAGGGGGGGAGCAGTACTTC. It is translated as CASSYQGAGGEQYF.

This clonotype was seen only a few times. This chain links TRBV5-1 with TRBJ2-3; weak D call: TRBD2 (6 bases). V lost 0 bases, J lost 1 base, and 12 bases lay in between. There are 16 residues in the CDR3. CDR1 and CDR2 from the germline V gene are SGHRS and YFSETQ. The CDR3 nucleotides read TGCGCCAGCAGCTTGGCCTGGAGGGTGCGCACAGATACGCAGTATTTT. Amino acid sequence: CASSLAWRVRTDTQYF.